This T cell receptor beta chain was observed in a study of cytomegalovirus exposure and HLA in healthy donors. Study-level results: The study carried out a later analysis of TCR beta sequences. It associated under 20,000 of them with specific HLA alleles at a false discovery rate of 0.05. Roughly uniform sequencing depth across donors was assumed, possibly incorrectly.

Researchers ran the PCR with 60 Vbeta and 13 Jbeta primers. Clones were read by immunoSEQ multiplex PCR, and TCRdb kept only the in-frame ones, dropping some. The repertoire includes around 100,000 clones, around three quarters of them detected once, and 4% sits in the top ten. Notes on this clone: Its antigen is not identified.

Per the germline V gene, CDR1 is SGHRS and CDR2 is YFSETQ. The V and J ends lost 3 bases and 3 bases respectively, with 15 bases between them. The CDR3 sequence is 15 residues long. The chain uses TRBV5-1 and TRBJ1-1; possibly TRBD1 for D (6 bases). This receptor was identified in a man aged 50-59 years in good health and CMV-seropositive. The specimen sequenced was PBMCs. CDR3: CASSSTGTGDTEAFF. CDR3 nucleotides: TGCGCCAGCAGCTCAACAGGGACGGGTGACACTGAAGCTTTCTTT.